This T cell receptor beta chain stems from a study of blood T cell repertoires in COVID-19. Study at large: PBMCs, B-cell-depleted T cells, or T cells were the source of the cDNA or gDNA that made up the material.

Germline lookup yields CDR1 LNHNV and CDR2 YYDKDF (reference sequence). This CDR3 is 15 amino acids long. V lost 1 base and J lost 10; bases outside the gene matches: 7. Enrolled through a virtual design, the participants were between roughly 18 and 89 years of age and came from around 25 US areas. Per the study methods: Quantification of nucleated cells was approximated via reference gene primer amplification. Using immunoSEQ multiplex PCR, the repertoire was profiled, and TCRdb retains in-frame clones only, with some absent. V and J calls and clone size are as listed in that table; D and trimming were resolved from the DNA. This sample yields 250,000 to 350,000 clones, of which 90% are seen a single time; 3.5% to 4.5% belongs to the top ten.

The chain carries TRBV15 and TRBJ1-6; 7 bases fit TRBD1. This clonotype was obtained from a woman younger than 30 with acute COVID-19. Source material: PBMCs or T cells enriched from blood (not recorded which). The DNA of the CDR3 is TGTGCCACCAGCAGAGTAGAGGGGGCACGATCACCCCTCCACTTT. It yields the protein CATSRVEGARSPLHF.